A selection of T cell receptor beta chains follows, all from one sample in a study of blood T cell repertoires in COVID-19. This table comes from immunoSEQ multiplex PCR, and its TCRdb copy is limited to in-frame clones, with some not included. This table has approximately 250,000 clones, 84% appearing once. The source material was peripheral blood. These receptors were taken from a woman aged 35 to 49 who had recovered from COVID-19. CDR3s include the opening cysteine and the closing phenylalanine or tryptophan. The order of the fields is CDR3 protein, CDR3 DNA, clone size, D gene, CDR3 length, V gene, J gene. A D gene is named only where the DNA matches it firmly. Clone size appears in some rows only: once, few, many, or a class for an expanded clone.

CASSEDPTVNTEAFF	TGTGCCAGCAGTGAAGACCCGACAGTGAACACTGAAGCTTTCTTT	-	-	15	TRBV6-1	TRBJ1-1
CASSPSAGNTNQPQHF	TGTGCCAGCTCACCATCGGCGGGCAACACTAATCAGCCCCAGCATTTT	-	-	16	TRBV18	TRBJ1-5
CASSPRDRDFYEQYF	TGTGCCAGCAGCCCACGGGACAGAGACTTTTACGAGCAGTACTTC	-	TRBD1	15	TRBV3-1/TRBV3-2	TRBJ2-7
CASSRNGQDEKTQYF	TGTGCCAGCAGCAGGAACGGACAGGACGAAAAGACCCAGTACTTC	-	-	15	TRBV21-1	TRBJ2-5
CASSLAGQGNTEAFF	TGTGCCAGCAGCTTAGCGGGACAGGGGAACACTGAAGCTTTCTTT	-	TRBD1	15	TRBV7-2	TRBJ1-1
CSVGYPGDEQYF	TGCAGCGTTGGATACCCGGGGGACGAGCAGTACTTC	once	-	12	TRBV29-1	TRBJ2-7
CASSYWTVCNEKLFF	TGTGCCAGCAGTTATTGGACAGTGTGTAATGAAAAACTGTTTTTT	-	-	15	TRBV6-9	TRBJ1-4
CASSFPGGSQTQYF	TGCGCCAGCAGCTTCCCAGGGGGCAGCCAGACCCAGTACTTC	-	TRBD1	14	TRBV5-1	TRBJ2-5
CASSEALQSSGNTIYF	TGTGCCAGCAGTGAAGCGTTACAGAGCTCTGGAAACACCATATATTTT	-	-	16	TRBV6-1	TRBJ1-3
CATSSLTSNSPLHF	TGTGCCACCAGCAGCCTCACGAGTAATTCACCCCTCCACTTT	-	-	14	TRBV15	TRBJ1-6